The 14 T cell receptor beta chains below come from one sample, sequenced in a study of T cell responses to AZD1222 COVID-19 vaccine. TCRdb's copy holds only in-frame clones and misses some; the assay was immunoSEQ multiplex PCR. The table has about 140,000 clones, approximately 90% seen once. Specimen: peripheral blood, collected on day 0 of AZD1222 vaccination. Source of these receptors: an adult in good health.

The gene calls are TRBV28 and TRBJ2-1; D unclear. V was shortened by 6 bases and J by 9 bases, with 18 bases between the two germline ends. Per germline, CDR1 MDHEN and CDR2 SYDVKM. CDR3 size: 14 residues. The CDR3 region is CASSPAPLVTEQFF. For the CDR3, the DNA is TGTGCCAGCAGCCCCGCCCCTCTAGTCACTGAGCAGTTCTTC.

The chain combines TRBV23-1 with TRBJ2-7, with D possibly being TRBD2 (5 bases). TRBV23-1 is an ORF for which the function is uncertain. This CDR3 spans 15 amino acids. The ends were cut back, 0 bases at V and 4 bases at J, with 13 bases in the middle. Here the CDR3 reads CASSQSGISFYEQYF. The CDR3 nucleotides read TGCGCCAGCAGTCAATCCGGGATTTCCTTTTACGAGCAGTACTTC.

The chain uses TRBV2 and TRBJ1-1; D remains ambiguous. The V gene lost 8 bases and the J gene lost 0 bases, with 10 bases spanning the gap. Germline CDR1 SNHLY, CDR2 FYNNEI. The CDR3 extends over 13 amino acids. The DNA of the CDR3 is TGTGCCAGCGTTGGGATGATGAACACTGAAGCTTTCTTT. As protein: CASVGMMNTEAFF.

The chain recombines TRBV5-1 with TRBJ2-7, with D uncertain. This CDR3 comprises 13 residues. V shed 4 bases and J shed 4 bases, with 12 bases lying between them. Germline CDR1 SGHRS, CDR2 YFSETQ. The chain's CDR3 is CASSRAGGYEQYF. The CDR3 nucleotides read TGCGCCAGCAGCCGGGCAGGTGGGTACGAGCAGTACTTC.

The J gene is TRBJ1-3, the V gene TRBV5-8; D is ambiguous. V was trimmed by 4 bases and J by 7 bases, leaving 12 bases between them. The CDR3 runs 13 residues. CDR1 and CDR2 from the germline V gene are SGHTS and YDEGEE. CDR3 region: CASSGWPRNTIYF. CDR3 DNA sequence: TGTGCCAGCAGCGGATGGCCGCGCAACACCATATATTTT.

The V and J genes are TRBV10-3 and TRBJ2-1, with TRBD2 identical over 8 bases. V shed 6 bases, J shed 2 bases, and the junction held 6 bases outside the gene matches. The germline V gene has CDR1 ENHRY and CDR2 SYGVKD. This CDR3 is built from 15 residues. The CDR3 region has the DNA TGTGCCATCAGCGTAACTAGCGGCACCTACAATGAGCAGTTCTTC. Translated: CAISVTSGTYNEQFF.

The gene calls are TRBV28 and TRBJ2-5; 13 positions match TRBD2. The junction had 3 bases not matched to a gene; V was cut back by 8 bases and J by 0 bases. Germline assignment: CDR1 MDHEN and CDR2 SYDVKM. The CDR3 sequence is 15 residues long. The CDR3 nucleotides are TGTGCCAGCGGGACTAGCGGGGTGTACCAAGAGACCCAGTACTTC. Amino acid sequence: CASGTSGVYQETQYF.

This clone was picked up one time. The chain is built from TRBV20-1 and TRBJ1-2; D may be TRBD1 (5 bases). V lost 5 bases and J lost 5, with 9 bases in between. The CDR3 consists of 11 residues. CDR1 DFQATT and CDR2 SNEGSKA come from the germline V gene (reference sequence). CDR3 in DNA: TGCAGTGCTCGCCAGGGATATGGCTACACCTTC. It is translated as CSARQGYGYTF.

The V and J genes are TRBV7-9 and TRBJ2-5, with TRBD2 identical over 7 bases. Germline-derived CDR1 and CDR2 are SEHNR and FQNEAQ (reference sequence). CDR3 size: 15 residues. With 1 base clipped from V and 4 bases from J, the junction kept 6 bases outside the gene matches. The chain's CDR3 is CASSLGGGGIETQYF. CDR3 bases: TGTGCCAGCAGCTTAGGAGGCGGGGGAATAGAGACCCAGTACTTC.

The chain links TRBV12-3 or TRBV12-4 to TRBJ2-5; tentatively, D is TRBD1 (6 bases). V was pared by 5 bases and J by 5 bases, with 12 bases between. This CDR3 comprises 13 residues. CDR3 in DNA: TGTGCCAGCAGTCCCCACAGGGCGGAGACCCAGTACTTC. It encodes CASSPHRAETQYF.

This chain uses TRBV18 with TRBJ2-7, with 7 bases fitting TRBD1. The CDR3 covers 15 residues. Germline-derived CDR1 and CDR2 are KGHSH and LQKENI. V lost 0 bases to trimming and J lost 5 bases; unmatched junction nucleotides: 7. The CDR3 DNA follows: TGTGCCAGCTCACCACCGACAGGGCCCCTTGACGAGCAGTACTTC. Residues: CASSPPTGPLDEQYF.

The rearrangement uses TRBV10-2 and TRBJ1-4; no firm D call. This CDR3 is 15 amino acids long. Germline V gene data show CDR1 as WSHSY and CDR2 as SAAADI. Deletions cut 3 bases from V and 3 bases from J, with 11 bases between. The CDR3 reads CASSENSGSNEKLFF. The CDR3 bases are TGCGCCAGCAGTGAAAATTCCGGGTCTAATGAAAAACTGTTTTTT.

The CDR3 DNA follows: TGTGCCTGGAGTGTAGGACCTAGCACAGATACGCAGTATTTT. Translating gives CAWSVGPSTDTQYF. The V call is TRBV30, the J call TRBJ2-3; D remains unclear. Looked up from germline, CDR1 is GTSNPN and CDR2 is SVGIG (reference sequence). This CDR3 has 14 residues. Trimming stripped 0 bases from V and 0 bases from J, with 7 bases between.

This clone was detected only once. This sequence joins TRBV9 and TRBJ2-7, with a weak D call TRBD2 (6 bases). Between the trimmed V and J ends, which lost 4 bases and 4 bases, there was a span of 15 bases. The CDR3 length is 14 residues. Germline CDR1 SGDLS, CDR2 YYNGEE. The CDR3 sequence: CASSSGGKRYEQYF. CDR3 coding DNA: TGTGCCAGCAGCTCAGGAGGGAAGAGGTACGAGCAGTACTTC.